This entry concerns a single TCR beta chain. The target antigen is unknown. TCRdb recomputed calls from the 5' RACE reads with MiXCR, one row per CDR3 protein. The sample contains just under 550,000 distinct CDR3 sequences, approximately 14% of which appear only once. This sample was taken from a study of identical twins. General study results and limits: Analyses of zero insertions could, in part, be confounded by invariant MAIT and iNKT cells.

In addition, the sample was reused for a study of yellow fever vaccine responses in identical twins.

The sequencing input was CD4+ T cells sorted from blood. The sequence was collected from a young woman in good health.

This CDR3 reads CASSPRGVDGNTIYF. CDR3 coding DNA: TGTGCCAGCAGCCCACGGGGGGTTGATGGAAACACCATATATTTT. The V gene is TRBV4-2, the J gene TRBJ1-3; maybe TRBD1 (5 bases). V was cut by 4 bases and J by 3 bases, with 13 bases left in between. Germline lookup yields CDR1 LGHNA and CDR2 YNFKEQ. The CDR3 has 15 amino acids.